This T cell receptor (beta chain) stems from a study of cytomegalovirus exposure and HLA in healthy donors. This clone was counted a single time. This sample includes further DNA sequences coding for the same CDR3. The V gene lost 5 bases and the J gene lost 2 bases, with 9 bases spanning the gap. CDR1 and CDR2 from the germline V gene are LNHDA and SQIVND (reference sequence). The CDR3 is 13 residues long. Sequenced by immunoSEQ multiplex PCR; TCRdb stores in-frame clones only, minus some. The sample lists approximately 150,000 clones, around four fifths seen once, with about 2.3% in the top ten. The sample taken for sequencing was PBMCs. This chain links TRBV19 with TRBJ1-1, with D tentatively TRBD1 (5 bases). The receptor's source is a man younger than 40 in good health and CMV-seropositive. Here the CDR3 reads CASSEGVNTEAFF. The CDR3 DNA reads TGTGCCAGTAGTGAAGGGGTCAACACTGAAGCTTTCTTT.